This entry lists 29 T cell receptor beta chains sequenced from one sample in a study of T cell responses to AZD1222 COVID-19 vaccine. Only in-frame clones appear in the TCRdb table, and some are missing; sequencing was by immunoSEQ multiplex PCR. This sample has 110,000 to 150,000 clones, with about 89% found just once. The sequencing used peripheral blood, collected on day 0 of AZD1222 vaccination. These receptors came from an adult in good health.

This clone was seen more than once but under ten times. The chain couples TRBV6-2 or TRBV6-3 to TRBJ2-7; D unclear. V was pared by 2 bases and J by 5 bases, with 13 bases between. The germline V gene encodes CDR1 MNHEY and CDR2 SVGEGT. CDR3 length: 14 residues. CDR3 residues: CASSYTDSFHEQYF. CDR3 DNA sequence: TGTGCCAGCAGTTACACCGACTCCTTCCACGAGCAGTACTTC.

J is TRBJ1-4 and V is TRBV7-6; D is uncertain. CDR1 SGHVS and CDR2 FNYEAQ come from the germline V gene. The CDR3 length is 16 residues. V lost 5 bases to trimming and J lost 0 bases, with 13 bases between them. Here the CDR3 DNA reads TGTGCCAGCAGCATCGGACTCCGGACAACTAATGAAAAACTGTTTTTT. Protein sequence: CASSIGLRTTNEKLFF.

The V and J genes are TRBV14 and TRBJ2-1, with D perhaps matching TRBD1 (6 bases). V dropped 4 bases and J dropped 10 bases, with 11 bases sitting between them. CDR3 size: 12 residues. The V gene's germline CDR1 is SGHDN and CDR2 FVKESK. CDR3 protein: CASSPGVVEQFF. CDR3 in DNA: TGTGCCAGCAGCCCAGGGGTCGTGGAGCAGTTCTTC.

The chain joins TRBV7-9 to TRBJ1-1; no clear D gene. The CDR3 is made up of 15 amino acids. V lost 1 base and J 0 bases, leaving 9 bases between the germline ends. Germline V lookup: CDR1 SEHNR, CDR2 FQNEAQ (reference sequence). The CDR3 protein is CASSLVARLNTEAFF. CDR3 bases: TGTGCCAGCAGCTTAGTAGCCCGGTTGAACACTGAAGCTTTCTTT.

The chain has TRBV5-5 and TRBJ1-2; D is possibly TRBD1 (5 bases). Deletions cut 1 base from V and 2 bases from J, with 9 bases between. CDR3 length equals 14 residues. The germline CDR1 and CDR2 sequences are SGHKS and YYEKEE (reference sequence). The CDR3 sequence is CASSLTRDNYGYTF. Written as DNA, the CDR3 is TGTGCCAGCAGCTTGACCCGGGACAACTATGGCTACACCTTC.

The rearrangement uses TRBV14 and TRBJ1-5; possibly TRBD1 for D (5 bases). CDR1 is SGHDN, CDR2 FVKESK, per germline. Between the trimmed V and J ends, which lost 0 bases and 0 bases, there was a span of 18 bases. The CDR3 covers 19 residues. The CDR3 nucleotides read TGTGCCAGCAGCCAAGAAGCCATGGGACCGGCCGTTAGCAATCAGCCCCAGCATTTT. It yields the protein CASSQEAMGPAVSNQPQHF.

CDR3 sequence: CASSSDLLRNQPQHF. The CDR3 nucleotides read TGCGCCAGCAGCTCGGACCTCCTGCGGAATCAGCCCCAGCATTTT. V usage is TRBV4-1 and J usage is TRBJ1-5; D gene unclear. The CDR3 has 15 amino acids. Germline-derived CDR1 and CDR2 are MGHRA and YSYEKL. Deletions cut 5 bases from V and 4 bases from J, with 15 bases between.

This CDR3 is CASSPGVGGPNEQFF. DNA for the CDR3: TGTGCCAGCAGCCCCGGGGTAGGGGGGCCCAATGAGCAGTTCTTC. This sequence joins TRBV11-3 and TRBJ2-1; D is tentatively TRBD1 or TRBD2 (6 bases each). Germline loops: CDR1 SGHNT, CDR2 YENEEA. V lost 5 bases, J lost 6 bases, and 17 bases lay in between. The CDR3 is made up of 15 amino acids.

V and J are TRBV4-1 and TRBJ2-7, with D uncertain. CDR3 length: 13 amino acids. CDR1 MGHRA and CDR2 YSYEKL come from the germline V gene. Trimming shortened V by 3 bases and J by 6 bases, and 12 bases separated the two germline ends. The CDR3 region has the DNA TGCGCCAGCAGCCAGGTACCCCTTCTCGAGCAGTACTTC. It specifies CASSQVPLLEQYF.

The genes are TRBV5-4 and TRBJ1-1; the D is unclear. With 4 bases removed from V and 2 bases from J, the gap between germline ends came to 12 bases. The germline gives CDR1 SGHNT, CDR2 YYREEE (reference sequence). The length of the CDR3 is 14 residues. Here the CDR3 reads CASSLSLYNTEAFF. The CDR3 nucleotides read TGTGCCAGCAGCCTGAGCCTGTACAACACTGAAGCTTTCTTT.

This clone was observed a few times. The rearrangement links TRBV6-5 to TRBJ2-7; D call uncertain. Germline V CDR1 and CDR2: MNHEY, SVGAGI. CDR3 length: 13 residues. Trimming took off 4 bases at V and 5 bases at J, with 12 bases between the two ends. The CDR3 DNA is TGTGCCAGCAGTTCCTACTCGTACCACGAGCAGTACTTC. Translation: CASSSYSYHEQYF.

This clone was counted ten times or more. This chain connects TRBV14 to TRBJ2-1; D is ambiguous. Trimming stripped 1 base from V and 4 bases from J, with 17 bases between. Germline V gene sequence: CDR1 SGHDN, CDR2 FVKESK. The CDR3 is 17 amino acids. The CDR3 DNA reads as TGTGCCAGCAGCCAAGCGTGGGGAACTACCCTATACAATGAGCAGTTCTTC. Its protein product is CASSQAWGTTLYNEQFF.

This chain links TRBV7-2 with TRBJ2-4; D ambiguous. Germline CDR1 and CDR2: SGHTA and FQGNSA. This CDR3 has 14 amino acids. Trimming cost V 5 bases and J 0 bases, with 8 bases left between them. CDR3 protein: CASSRPLAKNIQYF. Here the CDR3 DNA reads TGTGCCAGCAGCCGTCCATTAGCCAAAAACATTCAGTACTTC.

The chain has TRBV7-9 and TRBJ2-1; D possibly corresponds to TRBD2 (5 bases). Germline loops: CDR1 SEHNR, CDR2 FQNEAQ (reference sequence). CDR3 length equals 14 residues. Trimming removed 1 base at V and 6 bases at J, with 10 bases between. The CDR3: CASSLGLRVNEQFF. CDR3 DNA sequence: TGTGCCAGCAGCTTAGGGTTGAGGGTCAATGAGCAGTTCTTC. Using reference TRBV7-9 and TRBJ2-1 for the parts outside the CDR3, the full variable domain is DTGVSQNPRHKITKRGQNVTFRCDPISEHNRLYWYRQTLGQGPEFLTYFQNEAQLEKSRLLSDRFSAERPKGSFSTLEIQRTEQGDSAMYLCASSLGLRVNEQFFGPGTRLTVL.

This chain uses TRBV3-1 (or the pseudogene TRBV3-2) with TRBJ1-2, with TRBD1 as a possible D gene (6 bases). Germline V gives CDR1 LGHDT, CDR2 YNNKEL (reference sequence). This CDR3 spans 13 amino acids. The V end lost 1 base, the J end lost 8 bases, and 11 bases lay between the germline ends. The CDR3 is CASSQVRDKGYTF. DNA of the CDR3: TGTGCCAGCAGCCAAGTCCGGGACAAGGGCTACACCTTC.

This clone was seen more than once but under ten times. V gene TRBV4-1 combines with J gene TRBJ1-3; maybe TRBD1 (5 bases). Trimming took off 3 bases at V and 2 bases at J, with 20 bases between the two ends. Germline V CDR1 and CDR2: MGHRA, YSYEKL. The CDR3 extends over 18 amino acids. CDR3 nucleotide sequence: TGCGCCAGCAGCCATGCTCAGGGAAAGAGGGTCCCTGGAAACACCATATATTTT. It specifies CASSHAQGKRVPGNTIYF.

This chain links TRBV6-1 with TRBJ1-5, with D possibly being TRBD1 (6 bases). The germline gives CDR1 MNHNS, CDR2 SASEGT. The ends were cut back, 0 bases at V and 5 bases at J, with 20 bases in the middle. This CDR3 contains 18 residues. The CDR3 DNA reads as TGTGCCAGCAGTGAAGCGAAAGGACTTAGGGGGTTCGATCAGCCCCAGCATTTT. Translation gives CASSEAKGLRGFDQPQHF.

This clone was counted once. The chain joins TRBV5-6 to TRBJ1-2; D uncertain. CDR3 length: 15 residues. Trimming removed 2 bases from V and 2 bases from J, with 13 bases in between. The germline CDR1 and CDR2 sequences are SGHDT and YYEEEE. This chain's CDR3 is CASSFEGSYNYGYTF. The DNA of the CDR3 is TGTGCCAGCAGCTTCGAAGGCAGCTACAACTATGGCTACACCTTC.

Notes on this clone: Mismatch with germline at one junction end may stem from a read error. This chain joins TRBV28 and TRBJ1-4, with TRBD1 matching over 9 bases. CDR1 is MDHEN, CDR2 SYDVKM, per germline. The CDR3 totals 15 residues. In nucleotides, the CDR3 is TGTGCCAGCAGTTTAATCAGTCCGGGACAGGGAACGATGGTTTTT. Translating gives CASSLISPGQGTMVF.

The genes are TRBV4-1 and TRBJ1-5; D unresolved. The V and J ends lost 1 base and 11 bases respectively, with 12 bases between them. Germline V gene data show CDR1 as MGHRA and CDR2 as YSYEKL. The CDR3 extends over 13 amino acids. In nucleotides, the CDR3 is TGCGCCAGCAGCCAAGCCCGACTGGAGACCCAGCATTTT. The encoded protein is CASSQARLETQHF.

The table lists this clone with many counts. The rearrangement joins TRBV7-9 to TRBJ2-1; TRBD2 aligns across 8 bases. This CDR3 comprises 16 residues. The germline V gene encodes CDR1 SEHNR and CDR2 FQNEAQ (reference sequence). Losses at the gene ends were 5 bases for V and 10 bases for J; bases not matched to a gene: 16. CDR3 region: CASSPALGTRGVEQFF. The CDR3 coding sequence is TGTGCCAGCAGCCCTGCCCTCGGGACTAGGGGTGTGGAGCAGTTCTTC.

The chain has TRBV4-1 and TRBJ1-3; no firm D call. V lost 1 base, J lost 2 bases, and 12 bases lay in between. Germline V gene data show CDR1 as MGHRA and CDR2 as YSYEKL. This CDR3 comprises 16 residues. The CDR3 bases are TGCGCCAGCAGCCAAGGAACCGGTGTGACTGGAAACACCATATATTTT. Translated, it gives CASSQGTGVTGNTIYF.

The chain is built from TRBV5-6 and TRBJ2-7, with D possibly being TRBD2 (5 bases). V lost 0 bases and J 3 bases, leaving 10 bases between the germline ends. This CDR3 region has 14 residues. Germline V gene sequence: CDR1 SGHDT, CDR2 YYEEEE. The chain's CDR3 is CASSLARTYYEQYF. The CDR3 bases are TGTGCCAGCAGCTTGGCGCGGACTTACTACGAGCAGTACTTC.

This chain connects TRBV15 to TRBJ2-3; D might be TRBD1 (5 bases). Looked up from germline, CDR1 is LNHNV and CDR2 is YYDKDF (reference sequence). The germline V and J ends were trimmed by 3 bases and 2 bases, with 21 bases remaining between them. The CDR3 spans 18 residues. The DNA for the CDR3 is TGTGCCACCAGCAGTTTGTGGCAGGGCCCAGTGGCCACAGATACGCAGTATTTT. As protein: CATSSLWQGPVATDTQYF.

The chain employs TRBV2 and TRBJ1-5, with D unclear. There are 15 residues in the CDR3. Trimming cost V 6 bases and J 6 bases, with 18 bases left between them. CDR1 is SNHLY and CDR2 is FYNNEI in the germline V gene. This CDR3 reads CASSPNLQVGQPQHF. The DNA for the CDR3 is TGTGCCAGCAGCCCAAATCTACAAGTGGGTCAGCCCCAGCATTTT.

The chain has TRBV7-9 and TRBJ2-4; the D gene is possibly TRBD1 (5 bases). This CDR3 region has 12 residues. Per germline, CDR1 SEHNR and CDR2 FQNEAQ (reference sequence). V dropped 3 bases and J dropped 7 bases, with 7 bases sitting between them. The DNA of the CDR3 is TGTGCCAGCAGCTTCGCAGGGAACATTCAGTACTTC. This encodes CASSFAGNIQYF.

This chain connects TRBV12-5 to TRBJ1-4; D is uncertain. The CDR3 is 14 amino acids. Trimming took 2 bases from V and 3 from J, leaving 7 bases between them. Germline CDR1 LGHNT, CDR2 FRNRAP. The CDR3 loop reads CASGLSGANEKLFF. The CDR3, as DNA: TGTGCTAGTGGTTTGTCCGGGGCTAATGAAAAACTGTTTTTT.

In its sample, this clone was seen a few times. The rearrangement uses TRBV19 and TRBJ1-5, with 8 bases lining up with TRBD1. The CDR3 has 15 residues. The V segment lost 4 bases and the J segment 5 bases; nucleotides outside the gene matches: 7. The germline V gene has CDR1 LNHDA and CDR2 SQIVND (reference sequence). CDR3 nucleotide sequence: TGTGCCAGTAGTAGTGGACAGGGCGGAGATCAGCCCCAGCATTTT. Amino acids: CASSSGQGGDQPQHF.

The V and J genes are TRBV6-5 and TRBJ1-1; TRBD1 aligns across 7 bases. Germline assignment: CDR1 MNHEY and CDR2 SVGAGI. The CDR3 totals 16 residues. J gave up 4 bases and V 0 bases, and 8 bases lay outside the gene matches. DNA for the CDR3: TGTGCCAGCAGTTACTCGCCAGGCCCAGGGGGCACTGAAGCTTTCTTT. Protein: CASSYSPGPGGTEAFF.